Reported below is one T cell receptor (beta chain). What it binds is not known. The CDR3 totals 14 residues. V shed 0 bases and J shed 4 bases, with 9 bases lying between them. Per the germline V gene, CDR1 is MRHNA and CDR2 is SNTAGT. This record belongs to a study of cytomegalovirus exposure and HLA in healthy donors. The overall study: Within the Caucasian-associated ancestry cluster were 81% of the roughly 400 genotyped donors.

Study-level findings and limits: V- and J-gene trimming of TCR beta was linked (in a later analysis) to a missense DCLRE1C variant. In vitro data verified three CMV-associated chains as specific for CMV antigens.

A multiplex PCR was run with 60 Vbeta primers and 13 Jbeta primers. Assay: immunoSEQ multiplex PCR; the TCRdb copy retains only in-frame clones and omits some. The sample has approximately 110,000 clones; around 75% are singletons. This rearrangement joins TRBV6-4 to TRBJ1-1; the D gene is possibly TRBD1 (5 bases). Sequenced input: PBMCs. The TCR was taken from a man aged 40-49 years in good health and CMV-seronegative. Written as DNA, the CDR3 is TGTGCCAGCAGTGACTCAGGGGATCGCACTGAAGCTTTCTTT. Protein sequence: CASSDSGDRTEAFF.